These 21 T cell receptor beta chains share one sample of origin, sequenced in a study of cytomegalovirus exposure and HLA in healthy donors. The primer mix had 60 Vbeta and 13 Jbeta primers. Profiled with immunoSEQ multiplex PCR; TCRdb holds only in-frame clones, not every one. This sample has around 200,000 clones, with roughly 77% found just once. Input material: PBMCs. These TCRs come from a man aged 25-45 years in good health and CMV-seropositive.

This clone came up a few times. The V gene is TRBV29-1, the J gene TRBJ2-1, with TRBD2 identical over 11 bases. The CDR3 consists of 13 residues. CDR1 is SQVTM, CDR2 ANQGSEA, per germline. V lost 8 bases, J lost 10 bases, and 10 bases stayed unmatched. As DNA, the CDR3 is TGCAGCTCTTCCCCCCTAGCGGGAGGCGAGCAGTTCTTC. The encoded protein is CSSSPLAGGEQFF.

CDR3 in amino acids: CASRVGGSSYGYTF. The CDR3 region has the DNA TGTGCCAGCAGAGTAGGGGGCTCTAGTTATGGCTACACCTTC. This sequence joins TRBV6-6 and TRBJ1-2, with TRBD1 matching over 7 bases. The CDR3 contains 14 residues. V gave up 6 bases and J gave up 5 bases; unmatched junction bases: 9. CDR1 and CDR2 (germline): MNHNY, SVGAGI (reference sequence).

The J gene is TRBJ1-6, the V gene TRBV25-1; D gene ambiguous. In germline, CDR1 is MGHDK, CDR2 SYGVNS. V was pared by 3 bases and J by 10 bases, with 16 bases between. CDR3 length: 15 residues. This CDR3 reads CASSDSGGGKSPLHF. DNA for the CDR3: TGTGCCAGCAGTGACTCTGGCGGAGGAAAGTCACCCCTCCACTTT.

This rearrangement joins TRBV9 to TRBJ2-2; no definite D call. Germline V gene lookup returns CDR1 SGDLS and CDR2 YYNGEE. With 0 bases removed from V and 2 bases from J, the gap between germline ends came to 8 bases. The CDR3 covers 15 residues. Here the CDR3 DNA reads TGTGCCAGCAGCGTAGTGGGCTCTAACACCGGGGAGCTGTTTTTT. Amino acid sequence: CASSVVGSNTGELFF.

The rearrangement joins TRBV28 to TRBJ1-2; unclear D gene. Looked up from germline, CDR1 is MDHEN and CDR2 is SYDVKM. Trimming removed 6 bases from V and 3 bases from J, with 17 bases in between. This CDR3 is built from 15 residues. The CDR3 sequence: CASSPGGSMDYGYTF. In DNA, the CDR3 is TGTGCCAGCAGCCCCGGCGGAAGTATGGACTATGGCTACACCTTC.

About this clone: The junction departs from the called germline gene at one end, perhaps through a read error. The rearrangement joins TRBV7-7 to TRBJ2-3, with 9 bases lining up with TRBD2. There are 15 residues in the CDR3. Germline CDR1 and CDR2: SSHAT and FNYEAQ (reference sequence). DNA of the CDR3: TGTGCTAGCAGCTTAACTAGCGGGAGCACAGATACGCAGTATTTT. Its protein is CASSLTSGSTDTQYF.

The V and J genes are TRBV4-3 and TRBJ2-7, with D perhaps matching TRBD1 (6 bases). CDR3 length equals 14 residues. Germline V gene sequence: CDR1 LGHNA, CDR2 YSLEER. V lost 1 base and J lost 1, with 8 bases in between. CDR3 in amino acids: CASSQVTGSYEQYF. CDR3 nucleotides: TGCGCCAGCAGCCAAGTGACAGGATCCTACGAGCAGTACTTC.

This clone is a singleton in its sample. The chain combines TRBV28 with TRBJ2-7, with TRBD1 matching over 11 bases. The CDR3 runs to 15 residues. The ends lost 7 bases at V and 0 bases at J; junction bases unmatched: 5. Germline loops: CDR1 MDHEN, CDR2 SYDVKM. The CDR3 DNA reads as TGTGCCAGCACCCCCGGGACAGGGGGCTCCTACGAGCAGTACTTC. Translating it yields CASTPGTGGSYEQYF.

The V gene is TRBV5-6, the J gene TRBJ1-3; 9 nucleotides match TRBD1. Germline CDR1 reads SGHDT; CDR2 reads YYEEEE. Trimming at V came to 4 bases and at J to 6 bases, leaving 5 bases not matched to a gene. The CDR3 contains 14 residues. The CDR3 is CASSPGTGSNTIYF. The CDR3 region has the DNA TGTGCCAGCAGCCCCGGGACAGGGTCAAACACCATATATTTT.

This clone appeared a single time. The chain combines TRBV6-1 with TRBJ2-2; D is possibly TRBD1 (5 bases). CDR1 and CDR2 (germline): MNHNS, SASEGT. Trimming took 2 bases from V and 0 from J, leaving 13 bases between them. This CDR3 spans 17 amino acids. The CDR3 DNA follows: TGTGCCAGCAGTGAAAGGGGATTTGTTACGAACACCGGGGAGCTGTTTTTT. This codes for CASSERGFVTNTGELFF.

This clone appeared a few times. The CDR3 bases are TGTGCCAGCAGCTTTGGGGGGTCCTCCTACGAGCAGTACTTC. Amino acid sequence: CASSFGGSSYEQYF. The chain links TRBV7-2 to TRBJ2-7; perhaps TRBD2 as D (6 bases). The CDR3 contains 14 residues. CDR1 SGHTA and CDR2 FQGNSA come from the germline V gene. The V end was cut by 3 bases, the J end by 0 bases, with 9 bases between.

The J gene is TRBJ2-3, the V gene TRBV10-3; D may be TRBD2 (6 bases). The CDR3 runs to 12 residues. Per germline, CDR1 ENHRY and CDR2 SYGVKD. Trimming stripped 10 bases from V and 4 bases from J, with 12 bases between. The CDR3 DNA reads TGTGCCACCCACGGAGGGGCAGATACGCAGTATTTT. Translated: CATHGGADTQYF.

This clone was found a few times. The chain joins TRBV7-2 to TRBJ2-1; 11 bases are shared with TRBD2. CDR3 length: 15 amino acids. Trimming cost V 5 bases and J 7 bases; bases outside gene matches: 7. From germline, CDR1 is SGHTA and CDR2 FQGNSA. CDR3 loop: CASSQTSGRWNEQFF. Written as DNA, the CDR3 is TGTGCCAGCAGCCAAACTAGCGGGAGATGGAATGAGCAGTTCTTC. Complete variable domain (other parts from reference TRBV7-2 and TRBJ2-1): GAGVSQSPSNKVTEKGKDVELRCDPISGHTALYWYRQSLGQGLEFLIYFQGNSAPDKSGLPSDRFSAERTGGSVSTLTIQRTQQEDSAVYLCASSQTSGRWNEQFFGPGTRLTVL.

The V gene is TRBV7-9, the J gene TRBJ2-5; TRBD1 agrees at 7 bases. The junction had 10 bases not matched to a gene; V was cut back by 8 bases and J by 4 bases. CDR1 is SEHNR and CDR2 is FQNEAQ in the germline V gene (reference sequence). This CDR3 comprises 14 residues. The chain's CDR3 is CASGANRGAETQYF. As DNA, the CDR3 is TGTGCCAGCGGTGCAAACAGGGGAGCAGAGACCCAGTACTTC.

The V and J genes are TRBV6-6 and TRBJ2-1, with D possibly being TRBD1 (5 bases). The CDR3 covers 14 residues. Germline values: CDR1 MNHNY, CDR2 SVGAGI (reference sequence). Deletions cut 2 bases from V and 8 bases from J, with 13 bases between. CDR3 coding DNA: TGTGCCAGCAGTTACCTGAAGGGGCCGGATGAGCAGTTCTTC. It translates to CASSYLKGPDEQFF.

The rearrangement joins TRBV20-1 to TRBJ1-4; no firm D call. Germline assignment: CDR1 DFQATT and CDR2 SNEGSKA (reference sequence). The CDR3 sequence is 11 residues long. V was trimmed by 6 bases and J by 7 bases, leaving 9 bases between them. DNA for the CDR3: TGCAGTGCCCCTTTCAGTGAAAAACTGTTTTTT. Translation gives CSAPFSEKLFF.

CDR3: CASPSRAGNTGELFF. The CDR3 nucleotides read TGTGCCAGCCCCTCGAGGGCGGGGAACACCGGGGAGCTGTTTTTT. V usage is TRBV6-4 and J usage is TRBJ2-2, with D possibly TRBD2 on 5 matching bases. The CDR3 sequence is 15 residues long. Deletions cut 8 bases from V and 1 base from J, with 14 bases between. Germline V lookup: CDR1 MRHNA, CDR2 SNTAGT.

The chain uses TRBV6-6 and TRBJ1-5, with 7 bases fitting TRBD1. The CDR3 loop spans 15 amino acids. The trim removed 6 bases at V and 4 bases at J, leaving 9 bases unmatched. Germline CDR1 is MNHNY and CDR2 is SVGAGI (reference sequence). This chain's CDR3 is CASSLQGSFNQPQHF. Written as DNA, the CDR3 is TGTGCCAGCAGCCTACAGGGGTCCTTTAATCAGCCCCAGCATTTT.

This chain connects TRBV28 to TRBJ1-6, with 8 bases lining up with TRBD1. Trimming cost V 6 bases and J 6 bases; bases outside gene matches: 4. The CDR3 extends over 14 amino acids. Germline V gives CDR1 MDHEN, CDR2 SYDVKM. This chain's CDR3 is CASRTTGVNSPLHF. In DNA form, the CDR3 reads TGTGCCAGCAGGACGACAGGGGTTAATTCACCCCTCCACTTT.

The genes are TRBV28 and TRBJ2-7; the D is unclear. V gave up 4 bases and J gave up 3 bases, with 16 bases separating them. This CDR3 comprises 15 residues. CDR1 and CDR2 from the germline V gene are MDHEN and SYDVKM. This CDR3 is CASSSGAIRNYEQYF. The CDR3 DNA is TGTGCCAGCAGTTCTGGAGCGATAAGGAACTACGAGCAGTACTTC. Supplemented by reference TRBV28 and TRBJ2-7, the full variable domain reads DVKVTQSSRYLVKRTGEKVFLECVQDMDHENMFWYRQDPGLGLRLIYFSYDVKMKEKGDIPEGYSVSREKKERFSLILESASTNQTSMYLCASSSGAIRNYEQYFGPGTRLTVT.

CDR3 protein: CASSQEAERGYGYTF. CDR3 coding DNA: TGTGCCAGCAGCCAGGAGGCCGAGCGGGGCTATGGCTACACCTTC. The gene calls are TRBV5-6 and TRBJ1-2; D remains ambiguous. Germline values: CDR1 SGHDT, CDR2 YYEEEE. V shed 4 bases and J shed 4 bases, with 17 bases lying between them. The CDR3 extends over 15 amino acids.